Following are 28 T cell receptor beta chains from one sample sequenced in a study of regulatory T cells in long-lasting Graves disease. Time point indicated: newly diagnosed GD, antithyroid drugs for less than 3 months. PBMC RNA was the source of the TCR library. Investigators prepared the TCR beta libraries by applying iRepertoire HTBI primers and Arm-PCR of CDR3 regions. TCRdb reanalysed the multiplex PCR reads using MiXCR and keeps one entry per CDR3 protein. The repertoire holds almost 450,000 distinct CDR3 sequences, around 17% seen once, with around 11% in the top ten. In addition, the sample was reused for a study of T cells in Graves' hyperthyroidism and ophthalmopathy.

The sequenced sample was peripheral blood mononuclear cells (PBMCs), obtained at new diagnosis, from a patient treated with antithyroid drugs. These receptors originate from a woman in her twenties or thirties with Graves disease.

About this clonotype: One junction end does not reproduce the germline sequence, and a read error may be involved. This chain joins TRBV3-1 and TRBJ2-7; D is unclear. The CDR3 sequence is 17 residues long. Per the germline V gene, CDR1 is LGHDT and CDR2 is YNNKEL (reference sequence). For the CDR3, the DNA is TGTGCCGGCAGCCACCGTTCGCTGGATCTCCGGTCTTACGAGCAGTACTTC. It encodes CAGSHRSLDLRSYEQYF.

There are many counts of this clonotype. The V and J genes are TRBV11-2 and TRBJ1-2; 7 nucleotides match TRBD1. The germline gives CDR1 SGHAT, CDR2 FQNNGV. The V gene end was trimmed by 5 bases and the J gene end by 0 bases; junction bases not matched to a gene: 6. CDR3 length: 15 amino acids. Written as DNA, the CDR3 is TGTGCCAGCAGCCACCCTGGGACAGCTAACTATGGCTACACCTTC. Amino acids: CASSHPGTANYGYTF.

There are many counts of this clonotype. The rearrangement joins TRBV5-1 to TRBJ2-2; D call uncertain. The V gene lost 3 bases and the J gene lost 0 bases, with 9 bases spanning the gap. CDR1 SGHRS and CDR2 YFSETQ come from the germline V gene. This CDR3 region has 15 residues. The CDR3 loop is CASSYTVANTGELFF. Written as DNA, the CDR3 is TGCGCCAGCAGCTACACGGTAGCGAACACCGGGGAGCTGTTTTTT.

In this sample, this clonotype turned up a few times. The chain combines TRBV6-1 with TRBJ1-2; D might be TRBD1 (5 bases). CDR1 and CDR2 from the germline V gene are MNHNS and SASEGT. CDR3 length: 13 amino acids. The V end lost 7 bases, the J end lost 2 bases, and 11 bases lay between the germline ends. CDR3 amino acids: CASTRDGNYGYTF. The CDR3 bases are TGTGCCAGCACCCGGGACGGAAACTATGGCTACACCTTC.

CDR3 DNA sequence: TGTGCCAGCAGTCCAGGGTTTACTGGAAACACCATATATTTT. It codes for CASSPGFTGNTIYF. V and J are TRBV27 and TRBJ1-3, with D maybe TRBD1 (5 bases). Germline-derived CDR1 and CDR2 are MNHEY and SMNVEV (reference sequence). The CDR3 has 14 amino acids. V was clipped by 5 bases and J by 2 bases, with 10 bases between them.

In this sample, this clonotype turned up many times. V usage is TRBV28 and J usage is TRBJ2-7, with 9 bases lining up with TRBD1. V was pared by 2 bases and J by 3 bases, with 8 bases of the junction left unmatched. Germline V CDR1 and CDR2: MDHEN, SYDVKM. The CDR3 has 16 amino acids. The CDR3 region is CASSLRAGTGYYEQYF. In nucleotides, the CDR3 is TGTGCCAGCAGTTTACGAGCCGGGACAGGGTACTACGAGCAGTACTTC.

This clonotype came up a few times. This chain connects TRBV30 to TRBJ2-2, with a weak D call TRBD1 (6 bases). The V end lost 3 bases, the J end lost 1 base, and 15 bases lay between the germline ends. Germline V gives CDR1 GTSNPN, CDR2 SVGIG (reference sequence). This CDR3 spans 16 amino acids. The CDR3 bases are TGTGCCTGGAGCCTACAGGGAGTATTGAACACCGGGGAGCTGTTTTTT. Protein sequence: CAWSLQGVLNTGELFF. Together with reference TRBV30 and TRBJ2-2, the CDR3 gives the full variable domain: SQTIHQWPATLVQPVGSPLSLECTVEGTSNPNLYWYRQAAGRGLQLLFYSVGIGQISSEVPQNLSASRPQDRQFILSSKKLLLSDSGFYLCAWSLQGVLNTGELFFGEGSRLTVL.

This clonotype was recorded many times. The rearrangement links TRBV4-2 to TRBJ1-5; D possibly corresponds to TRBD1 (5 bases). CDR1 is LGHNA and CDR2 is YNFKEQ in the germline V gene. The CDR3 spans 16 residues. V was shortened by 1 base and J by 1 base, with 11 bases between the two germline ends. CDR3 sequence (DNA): TGTGCCAGCAGCCAAGCCGACGGGGACAGCAATCAGCCCCAGCATTTT. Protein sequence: CASSQADGDSNQPQHF.

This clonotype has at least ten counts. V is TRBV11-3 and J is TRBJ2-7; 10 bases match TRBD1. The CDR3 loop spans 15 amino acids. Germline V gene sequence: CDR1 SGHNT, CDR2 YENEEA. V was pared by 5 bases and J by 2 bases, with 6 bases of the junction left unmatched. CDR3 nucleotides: TGTGCCAGCAGCCCCGGGACAGGGGACACCTACGAGCAGTACTTC. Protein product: CASSPGTGDTYEQYF.

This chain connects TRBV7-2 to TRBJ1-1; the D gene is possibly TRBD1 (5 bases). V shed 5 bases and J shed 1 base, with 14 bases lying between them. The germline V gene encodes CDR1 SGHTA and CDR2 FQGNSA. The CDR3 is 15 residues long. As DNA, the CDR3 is TGTGCCAGCAGCCGACATGGGGGGGGGAACACTGAAGCTTTCTTT. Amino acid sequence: CASSRHGGGNTEAFF.

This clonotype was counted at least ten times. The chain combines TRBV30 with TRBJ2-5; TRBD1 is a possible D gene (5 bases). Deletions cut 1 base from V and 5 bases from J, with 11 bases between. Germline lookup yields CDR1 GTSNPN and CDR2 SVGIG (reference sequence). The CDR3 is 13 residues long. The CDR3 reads CAWSGTQGETQYF. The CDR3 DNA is TGTGCCTGGAGTGGGACCCAGGGTGAGACCCAGTACTTC.

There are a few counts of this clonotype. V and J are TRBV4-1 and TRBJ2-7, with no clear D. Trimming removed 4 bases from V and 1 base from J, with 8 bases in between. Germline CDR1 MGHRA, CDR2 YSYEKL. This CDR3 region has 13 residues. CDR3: CASSLGMSYEQYF. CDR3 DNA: TGCGCCAGCAGCCTCGGTATGTCCTACGAGCAGTACTTC.

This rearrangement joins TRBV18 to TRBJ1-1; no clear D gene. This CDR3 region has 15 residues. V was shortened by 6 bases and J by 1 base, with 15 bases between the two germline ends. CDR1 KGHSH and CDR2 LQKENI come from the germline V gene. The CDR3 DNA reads TGTGCCAGCTCTGCTATTTCGGGAAAGAACACTGAAGCTTTCTTT. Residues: CASSAISGKNTEAFF.

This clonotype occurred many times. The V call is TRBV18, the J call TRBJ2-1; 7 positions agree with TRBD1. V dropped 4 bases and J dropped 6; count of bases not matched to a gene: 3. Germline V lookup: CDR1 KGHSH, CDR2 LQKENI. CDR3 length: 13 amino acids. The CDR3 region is CASSQTGANEQFF. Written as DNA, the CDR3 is TGTGCCAGCTCACAAACAGGGGCCAATGAGCAGTTCTTC.

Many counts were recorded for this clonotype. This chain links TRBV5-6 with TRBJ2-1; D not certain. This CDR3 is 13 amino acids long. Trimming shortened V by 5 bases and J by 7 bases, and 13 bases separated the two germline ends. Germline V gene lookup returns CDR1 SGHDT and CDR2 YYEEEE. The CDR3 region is CASRAGPMNEQFF. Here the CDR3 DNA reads TGTGCCAGCAGAGCCGGCCCCATGAATGAGCAGTTCTTC.

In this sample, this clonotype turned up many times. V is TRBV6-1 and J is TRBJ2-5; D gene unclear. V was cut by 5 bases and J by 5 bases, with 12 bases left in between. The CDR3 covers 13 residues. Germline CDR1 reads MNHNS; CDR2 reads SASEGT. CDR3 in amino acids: CASSQILRETQYF. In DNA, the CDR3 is TGTGCCAGCAGTCAAATTCTTCGGGAGACCCAGTACTTC.

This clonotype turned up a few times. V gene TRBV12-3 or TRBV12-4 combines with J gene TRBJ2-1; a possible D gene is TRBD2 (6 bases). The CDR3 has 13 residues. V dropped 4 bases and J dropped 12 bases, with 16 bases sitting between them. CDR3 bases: TGTGCCAGCAGTTGGGGGGACGTATTCGGGCAGTTCTTC. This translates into CASSWGDVFGQFF.

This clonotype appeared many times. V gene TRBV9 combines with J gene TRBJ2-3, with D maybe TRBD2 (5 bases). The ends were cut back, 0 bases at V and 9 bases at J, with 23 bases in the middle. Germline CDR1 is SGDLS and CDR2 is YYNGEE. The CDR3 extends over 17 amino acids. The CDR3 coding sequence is TGTGCCAGCAGCGTAGGGATAGAACCCGCGTCCCCGGGGACGCAGTATTTT. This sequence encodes CASSVGIEPASPGTQYF. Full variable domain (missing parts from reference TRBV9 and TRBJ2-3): DSGVTQTPKHLITATGQRVTLRCSPRSGDLSVYWYQQSLDQGLQFLIQYYNGEERAKGNILERFSAQQFPDLHSELNLSSLELGDSALYFCASSVGIEPASPGTQYFGPGTRLTVL.

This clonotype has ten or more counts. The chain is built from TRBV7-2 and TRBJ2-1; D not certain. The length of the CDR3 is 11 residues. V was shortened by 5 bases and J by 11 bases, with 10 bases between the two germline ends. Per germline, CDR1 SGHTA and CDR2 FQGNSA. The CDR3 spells CASSLMDQQFF. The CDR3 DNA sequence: TGTGCCAGCAGCCTCATGGACCAGCAGTTCTTC.

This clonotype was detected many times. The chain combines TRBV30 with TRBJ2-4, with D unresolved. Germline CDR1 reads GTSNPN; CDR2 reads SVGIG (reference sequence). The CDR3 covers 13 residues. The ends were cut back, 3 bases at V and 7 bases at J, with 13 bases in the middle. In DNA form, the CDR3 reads TGTGCCTGGAGAAGGTCGGGTCGGAACATTCAGTACTTC. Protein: CAWRRSGRNIQYF.

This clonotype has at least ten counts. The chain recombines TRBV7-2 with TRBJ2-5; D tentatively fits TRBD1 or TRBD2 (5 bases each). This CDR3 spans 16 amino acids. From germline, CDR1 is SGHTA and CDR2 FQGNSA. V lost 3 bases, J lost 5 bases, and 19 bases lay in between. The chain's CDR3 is CASSLVIIGAGETQYF. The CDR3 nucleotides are TGTGCCAGCAGCTTGGTGATTATTGGGGCGGGTGAGACCCAGTACTTC.

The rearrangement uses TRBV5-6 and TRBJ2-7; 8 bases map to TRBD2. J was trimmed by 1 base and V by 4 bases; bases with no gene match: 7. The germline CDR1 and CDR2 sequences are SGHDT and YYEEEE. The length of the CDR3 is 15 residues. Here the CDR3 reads CASSPDGGASYEQYF. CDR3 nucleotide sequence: TGTGCCAGCAGCCCCGACGGGGGGGCATCCTACGAGCAGTACTTC.

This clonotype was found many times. The CDR3, as DNA: TGTGCCAGCTCCCGGGACAGGCTTGTCAAGGAGCAGTTCTTC. Its translation: CASSRDRLVKEQFF. This rearrangement joins TRBV7-2 to TRBJ2-1; 8 bases agree with TRBD1. Germline lookup yields CDR1 SGHTA and CDR2 FQGNSA. V dropped 8 bases and J dropped 10; count of bases not matched to a gene: 13. This CDR3 spans 14 amino acids.

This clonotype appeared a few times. CDR3 loop: CASSFPVDYPTPGELFF. The CDR3 DNA reads TGTGCCAGCAGCTTCCCGGTTGACTATCCCACCCCCGGGGAGCTGTTTTTT. The chain uses TRBV7-9 and TRBJ2-2; tentative D call: TRBD2 (5 bases). The germline gives CDR1 SEHNR, CDR2 FQNEAQ (reference sequence). This CDR3 region has 17 residues. The V end was cut by 3 bases, the J end by 6 bases, with 20 bases between.

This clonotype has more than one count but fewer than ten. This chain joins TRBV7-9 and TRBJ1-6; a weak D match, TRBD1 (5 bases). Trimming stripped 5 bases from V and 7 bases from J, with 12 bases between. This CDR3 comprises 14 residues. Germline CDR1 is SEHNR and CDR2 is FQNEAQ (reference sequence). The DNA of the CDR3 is TGTGCCAGCAGCCCATCAGGGAGAAATTCACCCCTCCACTTT. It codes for CASSPSGRNSPLHF.

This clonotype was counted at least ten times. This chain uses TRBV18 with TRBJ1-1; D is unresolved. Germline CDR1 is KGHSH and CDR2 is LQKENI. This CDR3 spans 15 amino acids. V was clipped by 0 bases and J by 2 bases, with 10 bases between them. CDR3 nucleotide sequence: TGTGCCAGCTCACCACCAGGCTCCTCAAACACTGAAGCTTTCTTT. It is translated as CASSPPGSSNTEAFF.

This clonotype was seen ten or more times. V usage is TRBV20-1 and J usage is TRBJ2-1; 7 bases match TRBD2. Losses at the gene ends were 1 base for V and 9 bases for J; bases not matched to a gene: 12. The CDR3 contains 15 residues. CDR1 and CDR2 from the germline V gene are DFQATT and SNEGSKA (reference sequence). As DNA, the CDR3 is TGCAGTGCTAGAGTTGCGGGAGCTCCGAGGGGTGAGCAGTTCTTC. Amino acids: CSARVAGAPRGEQFF.

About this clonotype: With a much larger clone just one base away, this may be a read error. Written as DNA, the CDR3 is TGTGCCAGCTCACCGTTCTCCGACGGGGCGATTCTAAGCGAGCAGTACTTC. This gives the protein CASSPFSDGAILSEQYF. This chain connects TRBV18 to TRBJ2-7; the D gene could be TRBD1 or TRBD2 (5 bases each). Looked up from germline, CDR1 is KGHSH and CDR2 is LQKENI. This CDR3 contains 17 residues. Trimming took off 3 bases at V and 6 bases at J, with 24 bases between the two ends.